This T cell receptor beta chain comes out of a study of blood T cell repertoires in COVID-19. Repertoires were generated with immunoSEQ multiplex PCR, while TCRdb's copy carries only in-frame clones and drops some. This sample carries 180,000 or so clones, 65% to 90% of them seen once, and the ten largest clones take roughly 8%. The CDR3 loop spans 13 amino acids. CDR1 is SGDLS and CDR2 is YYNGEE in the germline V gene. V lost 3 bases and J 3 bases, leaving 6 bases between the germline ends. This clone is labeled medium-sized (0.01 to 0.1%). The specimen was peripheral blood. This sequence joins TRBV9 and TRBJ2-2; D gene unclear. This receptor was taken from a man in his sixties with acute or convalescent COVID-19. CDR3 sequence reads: CASSAVDTGELFF. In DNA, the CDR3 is TGTGCCAGCAGCGCGGTGGACACCGGGGAGCTGTTTTTT.